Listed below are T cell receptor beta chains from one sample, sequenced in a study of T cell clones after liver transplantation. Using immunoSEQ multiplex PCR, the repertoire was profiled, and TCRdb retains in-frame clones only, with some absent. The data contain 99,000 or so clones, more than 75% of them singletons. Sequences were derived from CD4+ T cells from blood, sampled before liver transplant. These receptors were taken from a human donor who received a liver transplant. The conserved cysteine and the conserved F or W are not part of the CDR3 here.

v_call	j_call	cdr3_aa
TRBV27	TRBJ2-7	ASSLGPPSYEQY
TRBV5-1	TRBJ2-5	ASSRTGKETQY
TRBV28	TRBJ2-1	ASALGGPGSYNEQF
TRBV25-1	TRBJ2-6	ASTWTGNSGANVLT
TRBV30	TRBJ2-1	AWSVPWRGYNEQF
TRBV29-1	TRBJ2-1	SVRLAGSRKNEQF
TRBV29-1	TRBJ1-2	GGGQVTNYGYT
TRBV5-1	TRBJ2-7	ASSFLANSYEQY
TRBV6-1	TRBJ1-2	ASGGQPNYGYT
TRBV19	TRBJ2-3	ASKGGTDTQY
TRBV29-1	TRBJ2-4	SAGQGAKNIQY
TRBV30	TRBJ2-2	AWATGSSHGNHTGELF
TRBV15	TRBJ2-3	ATSRDATSKDTQY
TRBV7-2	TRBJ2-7	ASSPGQDTYEQY
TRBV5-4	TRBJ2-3	ASSSGTSGSTDTQY
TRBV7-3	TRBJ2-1	ASSWGLAGEYEQF
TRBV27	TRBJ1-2	ASSLSPLSSSYT
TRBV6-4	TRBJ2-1	ASSVGTSGGYNEQF
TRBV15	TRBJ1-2	ATSRDWNAAGDGYT
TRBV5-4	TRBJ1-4	ASSSRGTNEKLF
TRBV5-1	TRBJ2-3	ASRWLDSTDTQY
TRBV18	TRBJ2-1	ASSLGTSGSNQF
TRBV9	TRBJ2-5	ASSVSQIGTQY
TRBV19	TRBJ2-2	ASSFSTAWGVVPGELF
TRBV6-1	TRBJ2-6	ASSEIAGANVLT